This TCR beta chain was captured by sequencing in a study of T cells after yellow fever vaccination. Overall study context: Preparing low-cell-number fractions relied on SMART-Seq v4 Ultra Low Input. Study-level findings and limits: Subsequent booster samples again held most clones from primary vaccination (96% CD4, about 86% CD8). The secondary response showed a weaker magnitude and a faster peak, day 5 versus 15.

The authors made TCR cDNA by 5'RACE template switching, adding a universal primer site and UMIs. TCRdb passed the 5' RACE reads through MiXCR, listing each CDR3 protein once. The sample contains fewer than 400,000 distinct CDR3 sequences, 6% to 8% of which appear only once. V trimming: 4 bases; J trimming: 1 base; junction bases outside the gene matches: 6. Germline V CDR1 and CDR2: SQVTM, ANQGSEA. This CDR3 contains 17 residues. Points on this clonotype: Its antigen is unknown.

The chain combines TRBV29-1 with TRBJ2-6, with 11 bases matching TRBD1. This receptor was taken from a man younger than 45 who received the YFV17D yellow fever vaccine. The material sequenced was PBMCs, taken 5 days after the yellow fever booster vaccination. The CDR3: CSVAGTGGWSGANVLTF. For the CDR3, the DNA is TGCAGCGTTGCCGGGACAGGGGGTTGGTCTGGGGCCAACGTCCTGACTTTC.